Following are 13 T cell receptor beta chains from one sample sequenced in a study of long-term antiretroviral therapy in people with HIV. Researchers ran immunoSEQ v3.0 at survey level. Using immunoSEQ multiplex PCR, the repertoire was profiled, and TCRdb retains in-frame clones only, with some absent. The table lists 26,000 or so clones, more than 85% of them singletons. The material was unsorted PBMCs, obtained 2 years after starting antiretroviral therapy. These receptors were taken from a man over 45 with HIV.

This sequence joins TRBV5-1 and TRBJ2-1, with 9 nucleotides matching TRBD1. CDR1 and CDR2 (germline): SGHRS, YFSETQ. The V gene end was trimmed by 0 bases and the J gene end by 8 bases; junction bases not matched to a gene: 12. The CDR3 is 17 amino acids. CDR3 sequence: CASSLGTGTGIGHEQFF. CDR3 bases: TGCGCCAGCAGCTTGGGGACCGGGACAGGGATCGGTCATGAGCAGTTCTTC.

This chain links TRBV29-1 with TRBJ1-4, with D possibly being TRBD1 (5 bases). Per germline, CDR1 SQVTM and CDR2 ANQGSEA. Trimming cost V 0 bases and J 7 bases, with 9 bases left between them. The CDR3 has 13 amino acids. The CDR3 coding sequence is TGCAGCGTTGAAGATAATAGGGGTGAAAAACTGTTTTTT. Residues: CSVEDNRGEKLFF.

The chain is built from TRBV5-1 and TRBJ2-2; the D gene is possibly TRBD2 (5 bases). This CDR3 spans 16 amino acids. Germline CDR1 reads SGHRS; CDR2 reads YFSETQ. Trimming left V 0 bases short and J 0 bases short, with 9 bases between. CDR3 protein: CASSLVAQPNTGELFF. In nucleotides, the CDR3 is TGCGCCAGCAGCTTGGTAGCGCAACCGAACACCGGGGAGCTGTTTTTT.

The chain employs TRBV6-1 and TRBJ2-3; 8 positions agree with TRBD2. Trimming at V came to 0 bases and at J to 5 bases, leaving 4 bases not matched to a gene. The CDR3 is 15 residues long. From germline, CDR1 is MNHNS and CDR2 SASEGT. CDR3 DNA sequence: TGTGCCAGCAGTGAAGCAGGCAGCGGGGGAGATACGCAGTATTTT. Protein: CASSEAGSGGDTQYF.

The J gene is TRBJ2-6, the V gene TRBV28; D is possibly TRBD1 (7 bases). Germline values: CDR1 MDHEN, CDR2 SYDVKM. The germline V and J ends were trimmed by 6 bases and 3 bases, with 18 bases remaining between them. This CDR3 comprises 17 residues. The CDR3 here is CASRPGDRNFGANVLTF. In DNA form, the CDR3 reads TGTGCCAGCAGGCCGGGGGACAGAAATTTTGGGGCCAACGTCCTGACTTTC.

The CDR3 DNA follows: TGTGCCAGCAGCTCCACTACGGCGGACGGGGGGGGGTACCAAGAGACCCAGTACTTC. It codes for CASSSTTADGGGYQETQYF. V usage is TRBV7-9 and J usage is TRBJ2-5, with TRBD2 matching over 8 bases. From germline, CDR1 is SEHNR and CDR2 FQNEAQ (reference sequence). The CDR3 extends over 19 amino acids. V was clipped by 4 bases and J by 0 bases; unmatched bases: 16.

The CDR3 is CASSQGASGGPAAYNEQFF. The CDR3 DNA is TGCGCCAGCAGCCAAGGTGCCAGCGGGGGGCCCGCGGCCTACAATGAGCAGTTCTTC. This chain links TRBV4-1 with TRBJ2-1; 9 positions match TRBD2. With 1 base clipped from V and 2 bases from J, the junction kept 12 bases outside the gene matches. The germline CDR1 and CDR2 sequences are MGHRA and YSYEKL. The CDR3 runs to 19 residues.

The chain links TRBV7-9 to TRBJ2-1; 9 nucleotides align to TRBD1. The CDR3 is made up of 18 amino acids. Trimming cost V 5 bases and J 1 base; bases outside gene matches: 12. Germline V lookup: CDR1 SEHNR, CDR2 FQNEAQ (reference sequence). CDR3 bases: TGTGCCAGCAGCCTCGGACAGGGGTCGGTCCCTTCCTACAATGAGCAGTTCTTC. This translates into CASSLGQGSVPSYNEQFF.

J is TRBJ2-3 and V is TRBV28; 9 bases are a match to TRBD1. Trimming removed 3 bases from V and 3 bases from J; junction bases left unmatched: 1. Germline CDR1 is MDHEN and CDR2 is SYDVKM. The CDR3 covers 14 residues. The CDR3 DNA sequence: TGTGCCAGCAGTTTCGGACAGGGGACAGATACGCAGTATTTT. It encodes CASSFGQGTDTQYF.

This chain's CDR3 is CASSLHPGGYEQYF. CDR3 DNA sequence: TGCGCCAGCAGCCTTCATCCAGGGGGCTACGAGCAGTACTTC. The rearrangement links TRBV4-3 to TRBJ2-7; the match to TRBD1 covers 7 bases. This CDR3 spans 14 amino acids. Per germline, CDR1 LGHNA and CDR2 YSLEER. J gave up 3 bases and V 4 bases, and 6 bases lay outside the gene matches.

The chain couples TRBV11-3 to TRBJ2-2; unclear D gene. V was cut by 5 bases and J by 6 bases, with 10 bases left in between. The CDR3 has 13 residues. From germline, CDR1 is SGHNT and CDR2 YENEEA. This CDR3 reads CASSGTNPGELFF. The CDR3 bases are TGTGCCAGCAGCGGAACTAACCCCGGGGAGCTGTTTTTT.

The V gene is TRBV4-3, the J gene TRBJ2-5, with D perhaps given as TRBD1 or TRBD2 (5 bases each). Trimming took 0 bases from V and 1 from J, leaving 9 bases between them. The CDR3 runs to 15 residues. Germline V gene data show CDR1 as LGHNA and CDR2 as YSLEER. CDR3 DNA: TGCGCCAGCAGCCAAGACAGGGACCCCCAAGAGACCCAGTACTTC. Its translation is CASSQDRDPQETQYF.

The sample holds one count of this clone. The chain has TRBV18 and TRBJ2-7; 7 positions match TRBD1. Germline CDR1 KGHSH, CDR2 LQKENI. V was clipped by 1 base and J by 3 bases; unmatched bases: 3. The CDR3 length is 14 residues. The CDR3 nucleotides are TGTGCCAGCTCACCACAAGCAGGGGGCTACGAGCAGTACTTC. Encoded protein: CASSPQAGGYEQYF.